This T cell receptor beta chain derives from a study of T cell responses to AZD1222 COVID-19 vaccine. The CDR3 has 12 residues. With 2 bases removed from V and 8 bases from J, the gap between germline ends came to 7 bases. Germline lookup yields CDR1 SNHLY and CDR2 FYNNEI. Using immunoSEQ multiplex PCR, the repertoire was profiled, and TCRdb retains in-frame clones only, with some absent. The table lists some 150,000 clones, around 90% of them singletons. Overall study findings and caveats: Within unmutated variant regions lay the reported targets of nearly half of spike-specific TCRs. Repertoire sampling occurred only after the peak T cell response. Females outnumbered males among donors, who were mostly white British; clonal diversity was possibly underestimated. Recipients of AZD1222 seropositive at baseline numbered only five or six.

On this clone itself: Its target is not known.

V and J are TRBV2 and TRBJ2-1, with D maybe TRBD1 (5 bases). The TCR comes from an adult who received the MenACWY meningococcal vaccine as a control. Here the sequenced sample was peripheral blood, taken 28 days after the second dose of the MenACWY control vaccine. CDR3 region: CASSEQGYEQFF. The CDR3 nucleotides read TGTGCCAGCAGTGAACAGGGCTATGAGCAGTTCTTC.